This is a list of T cell receptor beta chains from one sample in a study of CD8 T cells in Susac syndrome. One entry per CDR3 protein results from TCRdb running MiXCR on the immunoSEQ multiplex PCR reads. This sample has fewer than 350,000 distinct CDR3 sequences; 75% to 85% occur once, and the top ten carry around 0.21%. The material sequenced was CD8+ T cells from PBMCs. These receptors came from a human donor with multiple sclerosis. Each CDR3 is given with its conserved first and last residue. The D gene is left open where the match is weak. Some rows mark clone size as missing; the rest say once, few, many or name a class of expanded clone.

CDR3 DNA: TGTGCCAGCAGCTTATCCCTATTGCCATACGAGCAGTACTTC
CDR3 protein: CASSLSLLPYEQYF
V gene: TRBV7-6
clone size: .
D gene: .
J gene: TRBJ2-7

CDR3 DNA: TGTGCCAGCAGCTTGAGGGGCCCGGGCTCCTACAATGAGCAGTTCTTC
CDR3 protein: CASSLRGPGSYNEQFF
V gene: TRBV11-3
clone size: .
D gene: .
J gene: TRBJ2-1

CDR3 DNA: TGTGCCAGCAGCCAAGATCGGGCCTATGGCTACACCTTC
CDR3 protein: CASSQDRAYGYTF
V gene: TRBV3-1
clone size: .
D gene: .
J gene: TRBJ1-2

CDR3 DNA: TGTGCCAGTAGTATTGCAGTCGGGGAGCTGTTTTTT
CDR3 protein: CASSIAVGELFF
V gene: TRBV19
clone size: .
D gene: .
J gene: TRBJ2-2

CDR3 DNA: TGTGCCACCAGTGACCACAAAGTCGGGGTTGACCATGAAAAACTGTTTTTT
CDR3 protein: CATSDHKVGVDHEKLFF
V gene: TRBV24-1
clone size: .
D gene: .
J gene: TRBJ1-4

CDR3 DNA: TGTGCCAGTAGTGACCTAGCGGGAGGGCCGGGGAATGAGCAGTTCTTC
CDR3 protein: CASSDLAGGPGNEQFF
V gene: TRBV19
clone size: .
D gene: TRBD2
J gene: TRBJ2-1

CDR3 DNA: TGCAGCGCCAAGACAGGGTCAAACTACGAGCAGTACTTC
CDR3 protein: CSAKTGSNYEQYF
V gene: TRBV29-1
clone size: .
D gene: TRBD1
J gene: TRBJ2-7

CDR3 DNA: TGTGCCACCAGCAGAGAGGACTACGAAGCTTTCTTT
CDR3 protein: CATSREDYEAFF
V gene: TRBV15
clone size: .
D gene: .
J gene: TRBJ1-1

CDR3 DNA: TGTGCCAGCAGCTCCTCCTTAGCTAACTATGGCTACACCTTC
CDR3 protein: CASSSSLANYGYTF
V gene: TRBV7-8
clone size: once
D gene: .
J gene: TRBJ1-2

CDR3 DNA: TGTGCCAGCAGTTACTCTTTACAGGACGTCTACGAGCAGTACTTC
CDR3 protein: CASSYSLQDVYEQYF
V gene: TRBV6-2/TRBV6-3
clone size: .
D gene: .
J gene: TRBJ2-7

CDR3 DNA: TGTGCCAGCAGCCAACGGACAGACAATGAACATGGCTACACCTTC
CDR3 protein: CASSQRTDNEHGYTF
V gene: TRBV16
clone size: .
D gene: .
J gene: TRBJ1-2

CDR3 DNA: TGTGCCAGCGCCCGGGGGGGCGCGTCCGAGCAGTACTTC
CDR3 protein: CASARGGASEQYF
V gene: TRBV14
clone size: .
D gene: TRBD2
J gene: TRBJ2-7

CDR3 DNA: TGTGCCAGCAGTACCGACAGGGCCGGGACTAGCGGGGTTAGCACAGATACGCAGTATTTT
CDR3 protein: CASSTDRAGTSGVSTDTQYF
V gene: TRBV2
clone size: .
D gene: TRBD2
J gene: TRBJ2-3

CDR3 DNA: TGTGCCAGCAGCTTAGGGGGAGTGGACCCAAACCATGGCTACACCTTC
CDR3 protein: CASSLGGVDPNHGYTF
V gene: TRBV7-2
clone size: .
D gene: .
J gene: TRBJ1-2

CDR3 DNA: TGTGCCAGCAGTTTCTCCAGGGGGCTCGCTGGCTACACCTTC
CDR3 protein: CASSFSRGLAGYTF
V gene: TRBV28
clone size: .
D gene: TRBD1
J gene: TRBJ1-2

CDR3 DNA: TGTGCCAGCAGCAGCGGGATGAGTAATGAGCAGTTCTTC
CDR3 protein: CASSSGMSNEQFF
V gene: TRBV14
clone size: .
D gene: TRBD2
J gene: TRBJ2-1

CDR3 DNA: TGTGCCAGCAAGCTAGGACAGGGAGGAACCTACGAGCAGTACTTC
CDR3 protein: CASKLGQGGTYEQYF
V gene: TRBV11-2
clone size: .
D gene: TRBD1
J gene: TRBJ2-7

CDR3 DNA: TGTGCCAGCAGCGAAGGTTCCTATGAAAAACTGTTTTTT
CDR3 protein: CASSEGSYEKLFF
V gene: TRBV27
clone size: .
D gene: .
J gene: TRBJ1-4

CDR3 DNA: TGTGCCAGTAGTATCGGGACAGCTGGAACCTCTAGCACAGATACGCAGTATTTT
CDR3 protein: CASSIGTAGTSSTDTQYF
V gene: TRBV19
clone size: .
D gene: TRBD1
J gene: TRBJ2-3

CDR3 DNA: TGTGCCAGCAGTTTTCAGACTGGAACAGATACGCAGTATTTT
CDR3 protein: CASSFQTGTDTQYF
V gene: TRBV28
clone size: .
D gene: .
J gene: TRBJ2-3

CDR3 DNA: TGTGCCAGTAGTATCACTTTGGGGACCTACGAGCAGTACTTC
CDR3 protein: CASSITLGTYEQYF
V gene: TRBV19
clone size: .
D gene: .
J gene: TRBJ2-7

CDR3 DNA: TGCAGTGCTATTGCTGCGCTAGCGAGCTCCTACGAGCAGTACTTC
CDR3 protein: CSAIAALASSYEQYF
V gene: TRBV20-1
clone size: .
D gene: .
J gene: TRBJ2-7

CDR3 DNA: TGTGCCAGCAGCTTAGCTCCCGTCCGGGAGCAGTACTTC
CDR3 protein: CASSLAPVREQYF
V gene: TRBV7-9
clone size: .
D gene: .
J gene: TRBJ2-7

CDR3 DNA: TGTGCCACCAGTGATTCGACCGGGCCCCTTGGCGAGCAGTACTTC
CDR3 protein: CATSDSTGPLGEQYF
V gene: TRBV24-1
clone size: .
D gene: .
J gene: TRBJ2-7

CDR3 DNA: TGTGCCAGCAGCGATTTTGAGACAGTGTACGAGCAGTACTTC
CDR3 protein: CASSDFETVYEQYF
V gene: TRBV2
clone size: few
D gene: .
J gene: TRBJ2-7

CDR3 DNA: TGTGCCAGTATCCACCCCAGGGACTATGGCTACACCTTC
CDR3 protein: CASIHPRDYGYTF
V gene: TRBV19
clone size: .
D gene: .
J gene: TRBJ1-2

CDR3 DNA: TGTGCCAGCAGCGTACTAGCGGGGGGTACCTACGAGCAGTACTTC
CDR3 protein: CASSVLAGGTYEQYF
V gene: TRBV7-3
clone size: .
D gene: TRBD2
J gene: TRBJ2-7

CDR3 DNA: TGTGCCAGCAGCGCCCTAACAGGGGGCGCGGGGAACACTGAAGCTTTCTTT
CDR3 protein: CASSALTGGAGNTEAFF
V gene: TRBV27
clone size: .
D gene: TRBD1
J gene: TRBJ1-1

CDR3 DNA: TGTGCCTTCCTAGGTTCCCGGGGGAGTTACAATGAGCAGTTCTTC
CDR3 protein: CAFLGSRGSYNEQFF
V gene: TRBV19
clone size: .
D gene: .
J gene: TRBJ2-1

CDR3 DNA: TGTGCCAGCAGCATTGGGACAGGGGGCCGGGAGACCCAGTACTTC
CDR3 protein: CASSIGTGGRETQYF
V gene: TRBV12-3/TRBV12-4
clone size: .
D gene: TRBD1
J gene: TRBJ2-5

CDR3 DNA: TGTGCCAGCAGCTGGATTTACCCCGGGACCCATCCCTACAATGAGCAGTTCTTC
CDR3 protein: CASSWIYPGTHPYNEQFF
V gene: TRBV5-6
clone size: .
D gene: .
J gene: TRBJ2-1

CDR3 DNA: TGTGCCAGCAGTTTAGGGCTAGCGGGACCCACAGATACGCAGTATTTT
CDR3 protein: CASSLGLAGPTDTQYF
V gene: TRBV27
clone size: .
D gene: TRBD2
J gene: TRBJ2-3

CDR3 DNA: TGTGCCAGCAGCTCGCCGGGACTAGCGGGACCTCCGGAGCAGTACTTC
CDR3 protein: CASSSPGLAGPPEQYF
V gene: TRBV7-9
clone size: .
D gene: TRBD2
J gene: TRBJ2-7

CDR3 DNA: TGTGCCAGCAGTTTCGGGTCGGGAGACCCCTACGAGCAGTACTTC
CDR3 protein: CASSFGSGDPYEQYF
V gene: TRBV28
clone size: .
D gene: .
J gene: TRBJ2-7

CDR3 DNA: TGCAGCGTTGTTGGCGGGAGCTCCTACAATGAGCAGTTCTTC
CDR3 protein: CSVVGGSSYNEQFF
V gene: TRBV29-1
clone size: .
D gene: TRBD2
J gene: TRBJ2-1

CDR3 DNA: TGTGCCAGCAGCCCAGTGGGAGGGAACCTAGATGAAAAACTGTTTTTT
CDR3 protein: CASSPVGGNLDEKLFF
V gene: TRBV5-8
clone size: .
D gene: .
J gene: TRBJ1-4

CDR3 DNA: TGTGCCAGCAGCGTGGATCTGGGGACCACAGGGGGCCCTCACAATGAGCAGTTCTTC
CDR3 protein: CASSVDLGTTGGPHNEQFF
V gene: TRBV9
clone size: .
D gene: TRBD1
J gene: TRBJ2-1

CDR3 DNA: TGTGCCAGCAGCGGGACGACTACCTACAATGAGCAGTTCTTC
CDR3 protein: CASSGTTTYNEQFF
V gene: TRBV9
clone size: .
D gene: .
J gene: TRBJ2-1

CDR3 DNA: TGTGCCAGCGGAAGCGGGGGCTCCTACAATGAGCAGTTCTTC
CDR3 protein: CASGSGGSYNEQFF
V gene: TRBV6-1
clone size: few
D gene: TRBD2
J gene: TRBJ2-1

CDR3 DNA: TGTGCCTGGAGCGGGATAGGCAATGAGCAGTTCTTC
CDR3 protein: CAWSGIGNEQFF
V gene: TRBV30
clone size: .
D gene: .
J gene: TRBJ2-1

CDR3 DNA: TGCGCCAGCAGCCAAGATAGGCAGGGAGAAGGCAATGAGCAGTTCTTC
CDR3 protein: CASSQDRQGEGNEQFF
V gene: TRBV4-3
clone size: few
D gene: .
J gene: TRBJ2-1

CDR3 DNA: TGCGCCAGCAGAACATCCGCCCCGGAGAACACTGAAGCTTTCTTT
CDR3 protein: CASRTSAPENTEAFF
V gene: TRBV5-1
clone size: .
D gene: .
J gene: TRBJ1-1

CDR3 DNA: TGTGCCAGCCCAAACAGGGCTCTTGGTGAAAAACTGTTTTTT
CDR3 protein: CASPNRALGEKLFF
V gene: TRBV14
clone size: .
D gene: .
J gene: TRBJ1-4

CDR3 DNA: TGTGCCAGCAGTCCCCGAAGGCAGGGGGCGAGAGCCAAAAACATTCAGTACTTC
CDR3 protein: CASSPRRQGARAKNIQYF
V gene: TRBV28
clone size: .
D gene: TRBD1
J gene: TRBJ2-4

CDR3 DNA: TGCGCCAGCAGCCAAGACCATCTGGCACGAAGCAATGAGCAGTTCTTC
CDR3 protein: CASSQDHLARSNEQFF
V gene: TRBV4-3
clone size: .
D gene: .
J gene: TRBJ2-1

CDR3 DNA: TGTGCCAGCAGGCCCCGGCGGGAGGGCCCGTTACAGTACTTC
CDR3 protein: CASRPRREGPLQYF
V gene: TRBV28
clone size: .
D gene: TRBD2
J gene: TRBJ2-7